Sequencing of this TCR beta chain was carried out in a study of shared T cell receptors in the human thymus. Profiled with immunoSEQ multiplex PCR; TCRdb holds only in-frame clones, not every one. The sample carries roughly 660,000 clones, approximately 88% recorded once. Trimming left V 5 bases short and J 3 bases short, with 3 bases between. Germline CDR1 is SEHNR and CDR2 is FQNEAQ (reference sequence). This CDR3 comprises 11 residues. The sample was also reused in another study, on human thymus T cells. As that report states: Donors consisted of healthy Finnish infants (having corrective surgery for congenital heart defects). Corrective heart surgery yielded resections, and these provided the thymus tissue. Across thymic and blood repertoires, the usage of V and J genes appeared to be biased.

Source material: thymocytes. This sequence joins TRBV7-9 and TRBJ2-3; D unclear. The TCR comes from a boy under three years old with a congenital heart defect. The CDR3, as DNA: TGTGCCAGCAGCCTTACAGATACGCAGTATTTT. Residues: CASSLTDTQYF. The complete variable domain, with remaining parts taken from reference TRBV7-9 and TRBJ2-3, reads DTGVSQNPRHKITKRGQNVTFRCDPISEHNRLYWYRQTLGQGPEFLTYFQNEAQLEKSRLLSDRFSAERPKGSFSTLEIQRTEQGDSAMYLCASSLTDTQYFGPGTRLTVL.